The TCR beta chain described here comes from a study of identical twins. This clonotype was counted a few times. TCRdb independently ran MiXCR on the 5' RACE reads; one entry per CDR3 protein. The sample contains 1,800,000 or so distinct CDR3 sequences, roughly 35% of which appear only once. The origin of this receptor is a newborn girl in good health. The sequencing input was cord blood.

The CDR3 region has the DNA TGTGCCATCAGTGAAGTAGGGCAGCCCCAGCATTTT. It yields the protein CAISEVGQPQHF. The rearrangement links TRBV10-3 to TRBJ1-5; D gene ambiguous. CDR3 size: 12 residues. V was shortened by 3 bases and J by 7 bases, with 7 bases between the two germline ends. Germline CDR1 and CDR2: ENHRY and SYGVKD.